This TCR beta chain was sequenced for a study of OX40 agonist ivuxolimab in advanced cancers. Study-wide context: Melanoma, hepatocellular carcinoma, head and neck or renal cell cancer occurred in dose-escalation patients.

Germline V gene data show CDR1 as MNHEY and CDR2 as SMNVEV (reference sequence). Trimming removed 2 bases from V and 6 bases from J, with 10 bases in between. This CDR3 has 13 residues. Baseline, cycle 4 day 1, and cycle 7 day 1 were the blood sampling points. The data were produced by immunoSEQ multiplex PCR, yet TCRdb's version contains in-frame clones alone and is incomplete. Of 40,000 to 55,000 clones in the sample, around 84% are singletons; the top ten hold roughly a quarter. On this clone itself: The antigen is undetermined. The sample carries other DNA sequences with the same CDR3.

Study-level findings and limits: The study found among the lowest clonal expansion in partial responders at 0.1-3.0 mg/kg.

The rearrangement joins TRBV27 to TRBJ1-1, with D unclear. The receptor's source is an adult with an advanced solid tumor such as melanoma, head and neck, liver or kidney cancer. This sample comprised CD4+ or CD8+ T cells sorted from blood, obtained in a trial of the OX40 agonist ivuxolimab. Here the CDR3 reads CASSLAAASEAFF. DNA of the CDR3: TGTGCCAGCAGTTTAGCGGCAGCCTCTGAAGCTTTCTTT.